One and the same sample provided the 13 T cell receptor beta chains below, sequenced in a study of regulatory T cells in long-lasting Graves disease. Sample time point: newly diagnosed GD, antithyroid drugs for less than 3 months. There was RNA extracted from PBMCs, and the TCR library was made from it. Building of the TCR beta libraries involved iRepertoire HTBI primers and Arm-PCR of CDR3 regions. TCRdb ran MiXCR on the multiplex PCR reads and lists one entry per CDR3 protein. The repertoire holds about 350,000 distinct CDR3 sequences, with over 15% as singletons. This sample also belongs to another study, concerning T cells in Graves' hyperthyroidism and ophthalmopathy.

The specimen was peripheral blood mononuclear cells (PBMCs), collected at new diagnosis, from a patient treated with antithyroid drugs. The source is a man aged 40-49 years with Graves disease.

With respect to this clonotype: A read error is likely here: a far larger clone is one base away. The CDR3 region is CATSRTGDPYNEQYF. The CDR3 nucleotides are TGTGCCACCAGCAGGACAGGGGACCCCTACAATGAGCAGTACTTC. The chain links TRBV15 to TRBJ2-7, with 8 bases matching TRBD1. CDR1 is LNHNV and CDR2 is YYDKDF in the germline V gene (reference sequence). V trimming: 3 bases; J trimming: 7 bases; junction bases outside the gene matches: 11. This CDR3 spans 15 amino acids.

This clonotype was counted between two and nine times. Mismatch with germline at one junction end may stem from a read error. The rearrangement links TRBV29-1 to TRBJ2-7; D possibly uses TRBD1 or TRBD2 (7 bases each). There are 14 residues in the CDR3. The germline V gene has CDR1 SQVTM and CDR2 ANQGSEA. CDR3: CSVGGGTENYKQYF. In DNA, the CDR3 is TGCAGCGTGGGGGGGGGGACAGAAAACTACAAGCAGTACTTC.

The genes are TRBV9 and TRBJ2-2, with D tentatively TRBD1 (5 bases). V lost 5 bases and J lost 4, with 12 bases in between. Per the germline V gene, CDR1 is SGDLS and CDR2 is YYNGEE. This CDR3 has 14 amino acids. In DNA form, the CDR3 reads TGTGCCAGCAGGCAGGGAAGGGGCACCGGGGAGCTGTTTTTT. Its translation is CASRQGRGTGELFF.

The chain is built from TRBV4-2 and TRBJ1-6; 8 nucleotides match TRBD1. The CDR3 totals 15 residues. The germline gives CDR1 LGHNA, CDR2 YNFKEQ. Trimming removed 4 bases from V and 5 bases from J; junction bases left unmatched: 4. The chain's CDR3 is CASSPGQGDNSPLHF. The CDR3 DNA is TGTGCCAGCAGCCCCGGACAGGGAGATAATTCACCCCTCCACTTT.

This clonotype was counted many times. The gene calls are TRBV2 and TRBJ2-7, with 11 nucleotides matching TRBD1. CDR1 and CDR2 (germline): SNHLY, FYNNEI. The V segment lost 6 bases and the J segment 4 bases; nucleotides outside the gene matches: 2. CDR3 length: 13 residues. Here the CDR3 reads CASRGTGGYEQYF. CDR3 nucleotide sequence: TGTGCCAGCAGGGGGACAGGGGGGTACGAGCAGTACTTC.

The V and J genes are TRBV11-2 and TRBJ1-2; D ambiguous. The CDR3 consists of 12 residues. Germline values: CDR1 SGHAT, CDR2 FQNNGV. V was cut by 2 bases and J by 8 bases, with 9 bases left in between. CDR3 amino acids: CASSLSPTGYTF. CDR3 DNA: TGTGCCAGCAGCTTAAGTCCGACAGGCTACACCTTC. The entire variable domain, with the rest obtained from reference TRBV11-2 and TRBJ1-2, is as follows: EAGVAQSPRYKIIEKRQSVAFWCNPISGHATLYWYQQILGQGPKLLIQFQNNGVVDDSQLPKDRFSAERLKGVDSTLKIQPAKLEDSAVYLCASSLSPTGYTFGSGTRLTVV.

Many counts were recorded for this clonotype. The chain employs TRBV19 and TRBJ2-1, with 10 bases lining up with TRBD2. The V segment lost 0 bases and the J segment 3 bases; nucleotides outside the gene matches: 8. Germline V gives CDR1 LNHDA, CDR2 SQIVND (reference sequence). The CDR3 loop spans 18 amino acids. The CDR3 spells CASSIDFSSGGSYNEQFF. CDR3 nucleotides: TGTGCCAGTAGTATAGATTTCAGTAGCGGGGGGAGCTACAATGAGCAGTTCTTC. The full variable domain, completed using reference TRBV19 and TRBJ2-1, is DGGITQSPKYLFRKEGQNVTLSCEQNLNHDAMYWYRQDPGQGLRLIYYSQIVNDFQKGDIAEGYSVSREKKESFPLTVTSAQKNPTAFYLCASSIDFSSGGSYNEQFFGPGTRLTVL.

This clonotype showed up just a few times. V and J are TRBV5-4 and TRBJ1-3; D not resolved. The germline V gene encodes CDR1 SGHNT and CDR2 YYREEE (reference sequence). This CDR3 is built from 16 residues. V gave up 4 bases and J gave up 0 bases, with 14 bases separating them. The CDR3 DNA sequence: TGTGCCAGCAGCCGCGCGGAGGCCCGCTCTGGAAACACCATATATTTT. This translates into CASSRAEARSGNTIYF. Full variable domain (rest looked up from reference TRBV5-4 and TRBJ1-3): ETGVTQSPTHLIKTRGQQVTLRCSSQSGHNTVSWYQQALGQGPQFIFQYYREEENGRGNFPPRFSGLQFPNYSSELNVNALELDDSALYLCASSRAEARSGNTIYFGEGSWLTVV.

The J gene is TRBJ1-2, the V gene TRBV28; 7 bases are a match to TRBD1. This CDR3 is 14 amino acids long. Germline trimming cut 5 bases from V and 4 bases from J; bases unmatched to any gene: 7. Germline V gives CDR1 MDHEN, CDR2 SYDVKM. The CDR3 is CASSPPGGPYGYTF. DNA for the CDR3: TGTGCCAGCAGTCCCCCAGGGGGACCCTATGGCTACACCTTC.

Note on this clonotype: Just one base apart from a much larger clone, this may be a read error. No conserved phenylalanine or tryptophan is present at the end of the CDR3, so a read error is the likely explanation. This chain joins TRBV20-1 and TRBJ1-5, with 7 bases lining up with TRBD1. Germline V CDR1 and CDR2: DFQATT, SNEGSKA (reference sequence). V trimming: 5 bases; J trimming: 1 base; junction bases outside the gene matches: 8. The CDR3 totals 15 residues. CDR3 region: CSAPPSTGSNQPQHL. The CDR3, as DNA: TGCAGTGCTCCTCCTTCGACAGGGAGCAATCAGCCCCAGCATTTA.

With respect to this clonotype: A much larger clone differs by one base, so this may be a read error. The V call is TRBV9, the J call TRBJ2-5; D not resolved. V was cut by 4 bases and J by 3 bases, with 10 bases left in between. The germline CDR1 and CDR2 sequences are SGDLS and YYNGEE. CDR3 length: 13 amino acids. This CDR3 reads CASSIRPEETQYF. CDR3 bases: TGTGCCAGCAGCATAAGACCCGAAGAGACCCAGTACTTC.

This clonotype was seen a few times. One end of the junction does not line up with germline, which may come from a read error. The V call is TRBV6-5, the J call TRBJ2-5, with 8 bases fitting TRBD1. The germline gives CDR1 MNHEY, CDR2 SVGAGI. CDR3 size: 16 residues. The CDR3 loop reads CASSYSTAGGWETQCF. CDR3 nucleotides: TGTGCCAGCAGTTACTCGACGGCAGGGGGCTGGGAGACCCAGTGCTTC.

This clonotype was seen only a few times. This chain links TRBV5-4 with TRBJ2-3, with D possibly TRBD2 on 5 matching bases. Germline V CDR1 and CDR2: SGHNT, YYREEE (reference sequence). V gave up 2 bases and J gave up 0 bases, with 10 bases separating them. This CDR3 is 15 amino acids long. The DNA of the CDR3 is TGTGCCAGCAGCTTTACGAGGGAGAGCACAGATACGCAGTATTTT. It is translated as CASSFTRESTDTQYF.